The present entry profiles one TCR beta chain with its context. What it binds is not known. Between the trimmed V and J ends, which lost 2 bases and 0 bases, there was a span of 16 bases. The CDR3 covers 17 residues. Germline V gene lookup returns CDR1 MNHEY and CDR2 SVGAGI. It was through 5'RACE template switching that TCR cDNA was made, with a universal primer site and UMIs added. TCRdb passed the 5' RACE reads through MiXCR, listing each CDR3 protein once. The sample shows some 320,000 distinct CDR3 sequences, 4.1% of them seen only once. This specimen comes from a study of T cells after yellow fever vaccination. Points from the study as a whole: Weaker overall, the secondary response nonetheless peaked faster (day 5 versus 15). Reappearing after the booster were most of the clones from primary vaccination (roughly 96% CD4, 85% to 90% CD8). Abundant bulk-population clonotypes could contaminate the FACS-sorted repertoires.

The chain uses TRBV6-5 and TRBJ1-1; D is perhaps TRBD1 (6 bases). The sequenced sample was PBMCs, obtained 5 days after the yellow fever booster vaccination. This clonotype originated in a young man who received the YFV17D yellow fever vaccine. The CDR3 here is CASSYGRGAGVNTEAFF. CDR3 sequence (DNA): TGTGCCAGCAGTTACGGCAGGGGCGCGGGAGTGAACACTGAAGCTTTCTTT.